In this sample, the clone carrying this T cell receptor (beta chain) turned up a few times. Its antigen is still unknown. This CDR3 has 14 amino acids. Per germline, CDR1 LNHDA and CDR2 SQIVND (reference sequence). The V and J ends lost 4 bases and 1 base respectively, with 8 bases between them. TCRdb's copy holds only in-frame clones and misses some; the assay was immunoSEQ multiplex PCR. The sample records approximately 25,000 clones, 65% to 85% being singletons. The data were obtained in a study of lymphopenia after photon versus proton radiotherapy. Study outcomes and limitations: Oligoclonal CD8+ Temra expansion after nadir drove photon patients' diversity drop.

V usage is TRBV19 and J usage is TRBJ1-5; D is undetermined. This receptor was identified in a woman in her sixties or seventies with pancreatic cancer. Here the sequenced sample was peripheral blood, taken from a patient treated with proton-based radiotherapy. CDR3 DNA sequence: TGTGCCAGTAGTAGGAAGGGAAGCAATCAGCCCCAGCATTTT. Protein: CASSRKGSNQPQHF.